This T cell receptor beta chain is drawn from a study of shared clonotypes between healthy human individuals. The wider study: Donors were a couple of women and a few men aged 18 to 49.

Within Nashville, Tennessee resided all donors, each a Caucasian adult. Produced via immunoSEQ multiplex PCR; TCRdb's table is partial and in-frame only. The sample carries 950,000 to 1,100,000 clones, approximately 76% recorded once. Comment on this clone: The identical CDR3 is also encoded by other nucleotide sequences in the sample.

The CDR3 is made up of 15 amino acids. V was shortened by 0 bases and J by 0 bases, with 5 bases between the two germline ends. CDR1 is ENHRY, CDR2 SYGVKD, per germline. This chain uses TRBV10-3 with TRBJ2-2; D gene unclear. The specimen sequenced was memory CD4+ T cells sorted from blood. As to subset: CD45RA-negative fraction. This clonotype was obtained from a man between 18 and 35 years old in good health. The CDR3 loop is CAISESLANTGELFF. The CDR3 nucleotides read TGTGCCATCAGTGAGTCACTCGCGAACACCGGGGAGCTGTTTTTT.